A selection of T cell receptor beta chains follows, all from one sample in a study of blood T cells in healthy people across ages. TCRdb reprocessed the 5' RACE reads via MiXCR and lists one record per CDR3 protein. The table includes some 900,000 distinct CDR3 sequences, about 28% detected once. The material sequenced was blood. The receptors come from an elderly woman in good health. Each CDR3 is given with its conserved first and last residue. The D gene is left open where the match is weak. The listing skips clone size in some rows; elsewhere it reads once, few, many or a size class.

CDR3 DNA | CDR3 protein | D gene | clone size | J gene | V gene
TGTGCCAGCAGCCAAGTTGAAGGGCCCTACGAGCAGTACTTC | CASSQVEGPYEQYF | NA | many | TRBJ2-7 | TRBV3-1
TGTGCCACCGGGACAGACCGCGGCTACACCTTC | CATGTDRGYTF | TRBD1 | NA | TRBJ1-2 | TRBV3-1
TGCGCCAGCAGCCTCCAGGGGGAAGGGGAGACCCAGTACTTC | CASSLQGEGETQYF | TRBD1 | few | TRBJ2-5 | TRBV4-1
TGTGCCAGCAGTCCGAGGACACTTCCGAGCACAGATACGCAGTATTTT | CASSPRTLPSTDTQYF | NA | NA | TRBJ2-3 | TRBV12-3/TRBV12-4
TGTGCCAGCAGCTTAACCCTCCTAGGAGGGACCCAGTACTTC | CASSLTLLGGTQYF | NA | NA | TRBJ2-5 | TRBV7-8
TGCGCCAGCAGTGAGTCGACAGGGGATGGAGAGACCCAGTACTTC | CASSESTGDGETQYF | TRBD1 | few | TRBJ2-5 | TRBV10-1
TGTGCCAGCAGACCCTTTCTCCGGGACAGGGGACTCTACGAGCAGTACTTC | CASRPFLRDRGLYEQYF | TRBD1 | many | TRBJ2-7 | TRBV6-2/TRBV6-3
TGCGCCAGCAGCCAAACACTGACAGACAGATTCGGTACAGATACGCAGTATTTT | CASSQTLTDRFGTDTQYF | NA | many | TRBJ2-3 | TRBV4-3
TGTGCCAGCAGCTTAGTCGCAGGCTCCTACGAGCAGTACTTC | CASSLVAGSYEQYF | NA | many | TRBJ2-7 | TRBV7-8
TGTGCCAGCAGCTTAGGCTCCGGCCAAGAGACCCAGTTCTTC | CASSLGSGQETQFF | NA | NA | TRBJ2-1 | TRBV7-2
TGTGCCAGCCGACGGGGAGACGAGCAGTACTTC | CASRRGDEQYF | NA | many | TRBJ2-7 | TRBV18
TGTGCCAGCAGCCGAACGGGACTAGCGGGCTACAATGAGCAGTTCTTC | CASSRTGLAGYNEQFF | TRBD2 | NA | TRBJ2-1 | TRBV3-1
TGTGCCGCTACTAGCGGGGGGCGGTTCGGGGAGCTGTTTTTT | CAATSGGRFGELFF | TRBD2 | few | TRBJ2-2 | TRBV6-6
TGTGCCAGCAGCCAAGATGGGAGCGGGGGTCAAGAGACCCAGTACTTC | CASSQDGSGGQETQYF | TRBD2 | NA | TRBJ2-5 | TRBV3-1
TGTGCCACCCAGGACCGGGGTGCTAATGAAAAACGGTTTTTT | CATQDRGANEKRFF | NA | NA | TRBJ1-4 | TRBV12-3/TRBV12-4
TGCGCCAGCAGCCAAGGTTCGCGGGGGGGCACAGATACGCAGTATTTT | CASSQGSRGGTDTQYF | TRBD2 | NA | TRBJ2-3 | TRBV4-3